Below are 5 T cell receptor beta chains sequenced from a single sample in a study of T-cell reconstitution after alpha-beta-depleted transplantation in children. During its preparation, the TCRbeta library received unique molecular identifiers. TCRdb reprocessed the PCR reads via MiXCR and lists one record per CDR3 protein. This repertoire shows about a million distinct CDR3 sequences, about 29% found once; its top ten account for more than 25%. The sample was PBMCs, mostly from graft donor cells, taken 360 days after TCRalphabeta/CD19-depleted stem cell transplant. The receptors come from a boy under three years old who had a stem cell transplant for SCID, so the T cells may come from the graft donor.

The chain uses TRBV4-3 and TRBJ1-4; 8 positions match TRBD1. The CDR3 length is 15 residues. V lost 3 bases and J lost 11; bases outside the gene matches: 11. CDR1 LGHNA and CDR2 YSLEER come from the germline V gene. The DNA of the CDR3 is TGCGCCAGCAGCCAGGACAGCGGACAGGGAGGCAAACTGTTTTTT. It is translated as CASSQDSGQGGKLFF.

This clonotype was found many times. This rearrangement joins TRBV12-3 or TRBV12-4 to TRBJ2-7; 8 bases are shared with TRBD1. Unmatched junction bases numbered 3, after V lost 8 bases and J lost 3 bases. The CDR3 has 12 amino acids. The CDR3 sequence: CASSTGGYEQYF. The CDR3 bases are TGTGCCAGCTCAACAGGGGGCTACGAGCAGTACTTC.

The chain has TRBV4-1 and TRBJ2-1; 8 bases fit TRBD1. V lost 0 bases and J lost 12; bases outside the gene matches: 16. The germline V gene encodes CDR1 MGHRA and CDR2 YSYEKL. This CDR3 comprises 17 residues. CDR3 nucleotides: TGCGCCAGCAGCCAAGATCTGCCCCCCAGGGGGCTCGAAGCGCAGTTCTTC. Encoded protein: CASSQDLPPRGLEAQFF.

The J gene is TRBJ1-5, the V gene TRBV20-1; possible D gene TRBD1, 5 bases. Germline CDR1 and CDR2: DFQATT and SNEGSKA (reference sequence). V was trimmed by 2 bases and J by 0 bases, leaving 14 bases between them. The CDR3 covers 16 residues. Here the CDR3 reads CSARRGGFDSNQPQHF. DNA for the CDR3: TGCAGTGCTAGAAGGGGTGGTTTCGATAGCAATCAGCCCCAGCATTTT.

The V call is TRBV7-3, the J call TRBJ2-2; D might be TRBD2 (7 bases). The CDR3 totals 16 residues. CDR1 SGHTA and CDR2 FQGTGA come from the germline V gene. V was shortened by 6 bases and J by 6 bases, with 20 bases between the two germline ends. The CDR3 here is CASSLSGGNYAGELFF. CDR3 DNA: TGTGCCAGCAGTCTCTCGGGGGGCAATTACGCCGGGGAGCTGTTTTTT.